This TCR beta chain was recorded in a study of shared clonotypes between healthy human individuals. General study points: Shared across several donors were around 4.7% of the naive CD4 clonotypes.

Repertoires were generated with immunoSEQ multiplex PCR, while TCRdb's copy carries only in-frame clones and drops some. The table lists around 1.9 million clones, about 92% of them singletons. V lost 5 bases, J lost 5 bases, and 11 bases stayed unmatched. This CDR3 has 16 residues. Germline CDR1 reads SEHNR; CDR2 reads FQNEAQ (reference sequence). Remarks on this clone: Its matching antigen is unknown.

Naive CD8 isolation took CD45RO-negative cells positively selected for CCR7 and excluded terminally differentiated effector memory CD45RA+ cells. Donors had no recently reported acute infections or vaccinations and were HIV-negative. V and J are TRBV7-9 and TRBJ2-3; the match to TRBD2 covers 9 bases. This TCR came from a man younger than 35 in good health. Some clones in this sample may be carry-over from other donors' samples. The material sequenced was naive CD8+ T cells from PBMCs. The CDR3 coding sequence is TGTGCCAGCAGCGCGGAGATAGCGGGAGAGGGAGATACGCAGTATTTT. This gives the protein CASSAEIAGEGDTQYF.